The clone carrying this T cell receptor beta chain was recorded many times. TCRdb re-analysed the RT-PCR reads in MiXCR, keeping a single row per CDR3 protein. This sample has 500,000 to 550,000 distinct CDR3 sequences, with approximately 24% found just once. This CDR3 has 14 amino acids. The V gene's germline CDR1 is SNHLY and CDR2 FYNNEI. The V end lost 8 bases, the J end lost 3 bases, and 17 bases lay between the germline ends. These data are taken from a study of response to subunit inactivated influenza vaccine. The same data also went into a second study, on T cells expressing NK-cell markers. That report adds: UMIs accompanied the 5'RACE template switching by which TCR beta cDNA was made.

The TCR sequence derives from a man between 45 and 60 years old who received an inactivated influenza vaccine. V and J are TRBV2 and TRBJ2-7; D not certain. The sequencing used CD4+ T cells sorted from PBMCs, collected approximately 13 days after vaccination. The CDR3 sequence: CASVGWNRVYEQYF. The CDR3 DNA reads TGTGCCAGCGTGGGGTGGAATCGGGTCTACGAGCAGTACTTC.